This T cell receptor (beta chain) is from a study of T-cell reconstitution after alpha-beta-depleted transplantation in children (dated by TCRdb to about 2016). The study in broad terms: T-cell immune reconstitution after TCRalphabeta/CD19-depleted allogeneic hematopoietic cell transplantation in children was quantitatively tracked in the study by means of TCR repertoire profiling.

The library was generated by PCR. The instrument given in TCRdb is Illumina HiSeq 2500. TCR libraries were prepared with molecular barcoding, using unique molecular identifiers to normalize TCRbeta repertoire quantification. Using fastp at Q25 and MiXCR, TCRdb reprocessed the public reads and kept productive beta chains. Merged by CDR3 protein, the rows form single entries marked with the most common genes and DNA. Present in this sample are 490,000 or so distinct CDR3 sequences, approximately 12% of which were seen just once. Around 6% of the sample comes from the top ten. In this sample, this clonotype turned up a few times. This receptor's antigen is unknown. No much larger clone exists at a distance of one base, and base qualities are not known. The CDR3 measures 16 amino acids from cysteine to phenylalanine. Only CDR3 DNA is held: 48 bases, read in frame from base 1. Sequences MNHEY (CDR1) and SVGAGI (CDR2) are obtained from the germline V gene. V loses 0 bases at its end and J loses 7 bases; junction bases beyond the gene matches: 5.

Recombination linked TRBV6-5 to TRBJ2-3; 12 central bases correspond to TRBD2. This clonotype was obtained from a human donor who donated a stem cell graft to a child with combined immunodeficiency. The sequenced sample was PBMCs from the stem cell graft donor, obtained from the stem cell graft. For the CDR3, the sequence is CASSYSLAGGQHTQYF. The sequenced DNA is TGTGCCAGCAGTTACTCCCTAGCGGGGGGGCAACATACGCAGTATTTT.